This T cell receptor beta chain came from a study of T cell changes during pregnancy in multiple sclerosis. Data came from immunoSEQ multiplex PCR; TCRdb stores just in-frame clones and leaves some out. This table holds roughly 97,000 clones, about nine tenths found once. Sequenced here: peripheral blood, sampled in the second trimester of pregnancy. The source is a female donor in good health, enrolled as a control in a pregnancy study.

The CDR3: CAISELAGGGANVLTF. Written as DNA, the CDR3 is TGTGCCATCAGTGAGTTAGCGGGAGGTGGGGCCAACGTCCTGACTTTC. The rearrangement uses TRBV10-3 and TRBJ2-6; 10 nucleotides match TRBD2. The CDR3 loop spans 16 amino acids. V was pared by 1 base and J by 3 bases, with 0 bases of the junction left unmatched. Germline assignment: CDR1 ENHRY and CDR2 SYGVKD.